The 20 T cell receptor beta chains given below trace back to one sample, sequenced in a study of shared clonotypes between healthy human individuals. Only in-frame clones appear in the TCRdb table, and some are missing; sequencing was by immunoSEQ multiplex PCR. This sample has 1,400,000 or so clones, with roughly 98.5% found just once. The sequencing input was naive CD4+ T cells sorted from blood. Subset: CD45RA+ positively selected. These receptors all come from a man aged 30 to 45 in good health.

This chain connects TRBV28 to TRBJ2-5, with D maybe TRBD1 (6 bases). CDR3 length: 15 amino acids. Germline CDR1 is MDHEN and CDR2 is SYDVKM. Deletions cut 3 bases from V and 1 base from J, with 12 bases between. The DNA for the CDR3 is TGTGCCAGCAGTTTCGGACAGATACCCCAAGAGACCCAGTACTTC. This codes for CASSFGQIPQETQYF.

The gene calls are TRBV7-7 and TRBJ2-5; TRBD1 is a possible D gene (5 bases). The CDR3 totals 17 residues. Trimming shortened V by 1 base and J by 3 bases, and 18 bases separated the two germline ends. The germline V gene has CDR1 SSHAT and CDR2 FNYEAQ (reference sequence). In DNA, the CDR3 is TGTGCCAGCAGCTTAGTGACGCAGGGTAGCCTCAAAGAGACCCAGTACTTC. Its translation: CASSLVTQGSLKETQYF.

The V gene is TRBV28, the J gene TRBJ2-7; TRBD2 matches 7 bases. The V and J ends lost 2 bases and 5 bases, in that order; junction bases with no gene match: 6. The germline V gene encodes CDR1 MDHEN and CDR2 SYDVKM. The length of the CDR3 is 14 residues. CDR3 sequence (DNA): TGTGCCAGCAGTTTAGGGGGGGGAACGCACGAGCAGTACTTC. It codes for CASSLGGGTHEQYF. The entire variable domain, with the rest obtained from reference TRBV28 and TRBJ2-7, is as follows: DVKVTQSSRYLVKRTGEKVFLECVQDMDHENMFWYRQDPGLGLRLIYFSYDVKMKEKGDIPEGYSVSREKKERFSLILESASTNQTSMYLCASSLGGGTHEQYFGPGTRLTVT.

The gene calls are TRBV7-2 and TRBJ2-7; D uncertain. V dropped 1 base and J dropped 2 bases, with 9 bases sitting between them. The CDR3 covers 14 residues. Per the germline V gene, CDR1 is SGHTA and CDR2 is FQGNSA. The DNA of the CDR3 is TGTGCCAGCAGCTTAGGGTACGGACCCTACGAGCAGTACTTC. Its protein product is CASSLGYGPYEQYF.

V gene TRBV5-4 combines with J gene TRBJ1-2; no clear D gene. Germline CDR1 and CDR2: SGHNT and YYREEE (reference sequence). CDR3 length: 14 amino acids. The germline V and J ends were trimmed by 3 bases and 2 bases, with 11 bases remaining between them. CDR3 protein: CASSSPTQNYGYTF. CDR3 in DNA: TGTGCCAGCAGCTCGCCTACTCAGAACTATGGCTACACCTTC.

In its sample, this clone was seen once. The chain links TRBV5-4 to TRBJ2-7; D possibly corresponds to TRBD2 (6 bases). Trimming stripped 1 base from V and 0 bases from J, with 14 bases between. The length of the CDR3 is 16 residues. From germline, CDR1 is SGHNT and CDR2 YYREEE (reference sequence). This CDR3 reads CASSLSLRGSSYEQYF. The CDR3 region has the DNA TGTGCCAGCAGCTTGTCCCTTCGGGGGAGCTCCTACGAGCAGTACTTC.

The chain uses TRBV5-1 and TRBJ2-3; 14 positions agree with TRBD2. Germline CDR1 reads SGHRS; CDR2 reads YFSETQ. J lost 7 bases, V lost 0 bases, and 13 bases had no gene match. This CDR3 has 19 amino acids. The CDR3 region is CASSLDGTSGSILPHTQYF. The CDR3 nucleotides are TGCGCCAGCAGCTTGGACGGGACTAGCGGGAGTATTCTTCCGCATACGCAGTATTTT.

About this clone: At the DNA level, this CDR3 is encoded by other sequences in the same sample as well. The V and J genes are TRBV9 and TRBJ1-1, with 7 bases matching TRBD1. CDR3 length: 14 residues. V dropped 1 base and J dropped 2; count of bases not matched to a gene: 2. CDR1 is SGDLS, CDR2 YYNGEE, per germline. The CDR3 coding sequence is TGTGCCAGCAGCGTAACAGGGGCAAACACTGAAGCTTTCTTT. Its protein product is CASSVTGANTEAFF.

The rearrangement uses TRBV30 and TRBJ1-5, with 8 bases fitting TRBD1. The V gene end was trimmed by 5 bases and the J gene end by 2 bases; junction bases not matched to a gene: 14. Germline CDR1 is GTSNPN and CDR2 is SVGIG (reference sequence). CDR3 length: 17 residues. The CDR3 DNA follows: TGTGCCTGGGCTCCCTTTCGGACAGGGAAGGGCAATCAGCCCCAGCATTTT. As protein: CAWAPFRTGKGNQPQHF.

To note about this clone: The identical CDR3 is also encoded by other nucleotide sequences in the sample. The chain is built from TRBV30 and TRBJ1-5; D not resolved. V was pared by 0 bases and J by 1 base, with 7 bases between. Germline CDR1 GTSNPN, CDR2 SVGIG (reference sequence). This CDR3 contains 14 residues. CDR3 loop: CAWSVGQSNQPQHF. Written as DNA, the CDR3 is TGTGCCTGGAGTGTAGGCCAAAGCAATCAGCCCCAGCATTTT.

The chain joins TRBV27 to TRBJ2-7; D unresolved. Germline V gives CDR1 MNHEY, CDR2 SMNVEV (reference sequence). V gave up 7 bases and J gave up 3 bases, with 13 bases separating them. This CDR3 has 13 amino acids. In nucleotides, the CDR3 is TGTGCCAGCAACCTCAGGAAACTCTACGAGCAGTACTTC. As protein: CASNLRKLYEQYF.

This clone was seen a single time. The chain combines TRBV6-1 with TRBJ1-5; D gene unclear. The CDR3 consists of 16 residues. V was pared by 1 base and J by 1 base, with 11 bases between. Germline CDR1 reads MNHNS; CDR2 reads SASEGT. CDR3 protein: CASSEGIRKSNQPQHF. DNA of the CDR3: TGTGCCAGCAGTGAAGGTATCAGAAAAAGCAATCAGCCCCAGCATTTT.

This clone showed up just once. This chain links TRBV7-3 with TRBJ2-1, with D perhaps TRBD2 (6 bases). Trimming shortened V by 8 bases and J by 4 bases, and 12 bases separated the two germline ends. CDR1 and CDR2 from the germline V gene are SGHTA and FQGTGA. The CDR3 consists of 13 residues. The CDR3 DNA sequence: TGTGCCAGCGGGCGGGGAGGTTACAATGAGCAGTTCTTC. It yields the protein CASGRGGYNEQFF.

This rearrangement joins TRBV29-1 to TRBJ2-1; TRBD2 agrees at 10 bases. CDR1 is SQVTM and CDR2 is ANQGSEA in the germline V gene. The CDR3 is 15 residues long. Losses at the gene ends were 6 bases for V and 1 base for J; bases not matched to a gene: 6. In nucleotides, the CDR3 is TGCAGCGTCCAAGCGGGAGGGATTTCCTACAATGAGCAGTTCTTC. It yields the protein CSVQAGGISYNEQFF.

The J gene is TRBJ1-2, the V gene TRBV4-1; no clear D. Per germline, CDR1 MGHRA and CDR2 YSYEKL. The CDR3 loop spans 11 amino acids. V dropped 4 bases and J dropped 8 bases, with 8 bases sitting between them. The CDR3 loop reads CASSRNGGYTF. CDR3 bases: TGCGCCAGCAGCCGAAACGGCGGCTACACCTTC.

The genes are TRBV7-2 and TRBJ1-1; 7 nucleotides match TRBD1. CDR1 and CDR2 (germline): SGHTA, FQGNSA. J was trimmed by 0 bases and V by 3 bases; bases with no gene match: 1. The length of the CDR3 is 14 residues. The CDR3 region has the DNA TGTGCCAGCAGCTTGGGACAGTTGAACACTGAAGCTTTCTTT. Amino acid sequence: CASSLGQLNTEAFF.

V and J are TRBV9 and TRBJ1-1; D ambiguous. The CDR3 consists of 14 residues. Germline V gene sequence: CDR1 SGDLS, CDR2 YYNGEE. Trimming removed 0 bases at V and 5 bases at J, with 11 bases between. CDR3 sequence reads: CASSVEGGLTEAFF. DNA of the CDR3: TGTGCCAGCAGCGTAGAGGGTGGCTTAACTGAAGCTTTCTTT.

In its sample, this clone was seen once. The chain employs TRBV29-1 and TRBJ1-5; D not certain. V was pared by 4 bases and J by 7 bases, with 11 bases between. The CDR3 loop spans 12 amino acids. The V gene's germline CDR1 is SQVTM and CDR2 ANQGSEA. The CDR3: CSVGQGRQPQHF. For the CDR3, the DNA is TGCAGCGTTGGCCAAGGGAGGCAGCCCCAGCATTTT.

The rearrangement uses TRBV30 and TRBJ1-5; D is ambiguous. Germline V CDR1 and CDR2: GTSNPN, SVGIG (reference sequence). CDR3 length equals 13 residues. V shed 0 bases and J shed 5 bases, with 8 bases lying between them. CDR3 DNA: TGTGCCTGGAGTGTACTGAGGGATCAGCCCCAGCATTTT. It yields the protein CAWSVLRDQPQHF.

The V gene is TRBV5-1, the J gene TRBJ1-4, with a possible D match to TRBD1 (5 bases). The CDR3 extends over 15 amino acids. V was clipped by 0 bases and J by 7 bases, with 13 bases between them. In germline, CDR1 is SGHRS, CDR2 YFSETQ. CDR3 amino acids: CASSLVGAPSEKLFF. CDR3 nucleotides: TGCGCCAGCAGCTTGGTTGGGGCGCCGTCTGAAAAACTGTTTTTT.